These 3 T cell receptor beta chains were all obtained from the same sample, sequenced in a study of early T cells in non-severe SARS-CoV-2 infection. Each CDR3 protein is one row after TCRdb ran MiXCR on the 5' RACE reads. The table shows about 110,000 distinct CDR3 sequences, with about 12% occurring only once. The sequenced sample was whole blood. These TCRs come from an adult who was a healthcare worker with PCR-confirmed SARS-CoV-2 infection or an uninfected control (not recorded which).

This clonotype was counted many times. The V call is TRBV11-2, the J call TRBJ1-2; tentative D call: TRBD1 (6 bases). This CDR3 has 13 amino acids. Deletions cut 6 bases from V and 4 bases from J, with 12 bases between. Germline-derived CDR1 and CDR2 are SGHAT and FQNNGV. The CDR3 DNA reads TGTGCCAGCAGTGTGGACAGCCTCTATGGCTACACCTTC. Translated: CASSVDSLYGYTF.

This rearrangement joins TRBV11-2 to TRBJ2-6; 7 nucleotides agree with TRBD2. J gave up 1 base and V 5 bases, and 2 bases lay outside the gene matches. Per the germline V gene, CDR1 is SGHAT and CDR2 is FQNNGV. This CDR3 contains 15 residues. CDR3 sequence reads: CASSPRESGANVLTF. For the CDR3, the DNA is TGTGCCAGCAGCCCGCGGGAGTCTGGGGCCAACGTCCTGACTTTC. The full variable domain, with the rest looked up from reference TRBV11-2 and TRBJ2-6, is EAGVAQSPRYKIIEKRQSVAFWCNPISGHATLYWYQQILGQGPKLLIQFQNNGVVDDSQLPKDRFSAERLKGVDSTLKIQPAKLEDSAVYLCASSPRESGANVLTFGAGSRLTVL.

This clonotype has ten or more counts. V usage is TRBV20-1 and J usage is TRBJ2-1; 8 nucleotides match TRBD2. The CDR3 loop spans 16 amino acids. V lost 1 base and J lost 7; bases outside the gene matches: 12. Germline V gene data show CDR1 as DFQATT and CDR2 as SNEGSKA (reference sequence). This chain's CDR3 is CSARVMGREAGNEQFF. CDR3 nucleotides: TGCAGTGCTAGAGTAATGGGGCGGGAGGCCGGGAATGAGCAGTTCTTC.